Shown below are 30 T cell receptor beta chains from a single sample sequenced in a study of CD8 T cells in Susac syndrome. With random hexamers, roughly 0.5 to 1 ug RNA was reverse transcribed. In TCRdb, the immunoSEQ multiplex PCR reads were re-called with MiXCR into one record per CDR3 protein. The sample contains some 190,000 distinct CDR3 sequences, about 94% of which appear only once. Specimen: CD4+ T cells from PBMCs. These receptors were taken from a human donor with Susac syndrome.

This chain joins TRBV7-8 and TRBJ1-1, with D unclear. CDR1 SGHVS and CDR2 FQNEAQ come from the germline V gene. V lost 5 bases to trimming and J lost 6 bases, with 10 bases between them. CDR3 size: 12 residues. CDR3 in amino acids: CASSPFRAEAFF. In DNA, the CDR3 is TGTGCCAGCAGCCCTTTTCGGGCTGAAGCTTTCTTT.

CDR3 sequence: CASSQIAGSYNEQFF. In DNA, the CDR3 is TGCGCCAGCAGCCAAATAGCGGGGTCCTACAATGAGCAGTTCTTC. This chain connects TRBV4-3 to TRBJ2-1; TRBD2 agrees at 8 bases. The J segment lost 1 base and the V segment lost 2 bases, leaving 1 base of the junction unmatched. Germline CDR1 reads LGHNA; CDR2 reads YSLEER. The CDR3 runs to 15 residues.

The V gene is TRBV20-1, the J gene TRBJ2-7, with TRBD2 matching 10 bases. V shed 3 bases, J shed 2 bases, and the junction held 4 bases outside the gene matches. CDR3 length: 14 amino acids. Germline-derived CDR1 and CDR2 are DFQATT and SNEGSKA (reference sequence). In nucleotides, the CDR3 is TGCAGTGCTAGCCTAGCGGGGGCCCCCTACGAGCAGTACTTC. This translates into CSASLAGAPYEQYF.

The chain joins TRBV7-2 to TRBJ2-7, with 8 bases identical to TRBD2. Losses at the gene ends were 1 base for V and 3 bases for J; bases not matched to a gene: 2. Germline values: CDR1 SGHTA, CDR2 FQGNSA. This CDR3 has 14 amino acids. CDR3 DNA sequence: TGTGCCAGCAGCTTAGTGCGGGGGGACTACGAGCAGTACTTC. It codes for CASSLVRGDYEQYF.

V usage is TRBV20-1 and J usage is TRBJ2-5; D is ambiguous. The CDR3 covers 14 residues. Germline V CDR1 and CDR2: DFQATT, SNEGSKA (reference sequence). V gave up 0 bases and J gave up 2 bases, with 10 bases separating them. CDR3: CSARESRRQETQYF. The DNA for the CDR3 is TGCAGTGCTAGAGAAAGCAGGCGGCAAGAGACCCAGTACTTC.

The chain has TRBV7-2 and TRBJ2-4; TRBD2 matches 8 bases. The CDR3 is 16 amino acids. V was pared by 5 bases and J by 0 bases, with 6 bases of the junction left unmatched. CDR1 is SGHTA, CDR2 FQGNSA, per germline. The CDR3 here is CASSPTGGLAKNIQYF. The CDR3 nucleotides read TGTGCCAGCAGCCCTACGGGGGGGCTAGCCAAAAACATTCAGTACTTC.

The V and J genes are TRBV7-2 and TRBJ2-7; perhaps D is TRBD1 or TRBD2 (5 bases each). From germline, CDR1 is SGHTA and CDR2 FQGNSA. The V end lost 1 base, the J end lost 5 bases, and 15 bases lay between the germline ends. This CDR3 is 15 amino acids long. CDR3 sequence: CASSLDTERGHEQYF. CDR3 bases: TGTGCCAGCAGCTTAGACACGGAGAGGGGCCACGAGCAGTACTTC.

J is TRBJ2-5 and V is TRBV7-2, with TRBD2 as a possible D gene (6 bases). The CDR3 runs 15 residues. Between the trimmed V and J ends, which lost 1 base and 5 bases, there was a span of 14 bases. Germline V gene sequence: CDR1 SGHTA, CDR2 FQGNSA. The CDR3 DNA follows: TGTGCCAGCAGCTTAGACCCGGGGGATAGGGAGACCCAGTACTTC. As protein: CASSLDPGDRETQYF.

This chain uses TRBV2 with TRBJ2-5, with D maybe TRBD2 (6 bases). The germline gives CDR1 SNHLY, CDR2 FYNNEI. The length of the CDR3 is 13 residues. V lost 8 bases to trimming and J lost 1 base, with 11 bases between them. The CDR3 DNA reads TGTGCCAGCTGCGGGGAGACCCAAGAGACCCAGTACTTC. Protein product: CASCGETQETQYF.

This chain uses TRBV19 with TRBJ2-5; D call uncertain. CDR1 and CDR2 from the germline V gene are LNHDA and SQIVND (reference sequence). This CDR3 region has 16 residues. The V and J ends lost 5 bases and 4 bases respectively, with 20 bases between them. CDR3 loop: CASSSQSSAVRETQYF. CDR3 sequence (DNA): TGTGCCAGTAGTTCTCAGAGCTCGGCCGTAAGAGAGACCCAGTACTTC.

The genes are TRBV5-1 and TRBJ1-1; D unclear. This CDR3 has 13 residues. Trimming took 0 bases from V and 6 from J, leaving 9 bases between them. Germline-derived CDR1 and CDR2 are SGHRS and YFSETQ. CDR3 loop: CASSLEAGAEAFF. The CDR3, as DNA: TGCGCCAGCAGCTTGGAGGCAGGAGCTGAAGCTTTCTTT.

This clonotype appeared a few times. This CDR3 reads CASSQDREDTEAFF. The CDR3 DNA follows: TGCGCCAGCAGCCAGGACAGGGAGGACACTGAAGCTTTCTTT. The gene calls are TRBV4-3 and TRBJ1-1; 8 positions match TRBD1. The J segment lost 3 bases and the V segment lost 3 bases, leaving 3 bases of the junction unmatched. Germline CDR1 reads LGHNA; CDR2 reads YSLEER. This CDR3 has 14 amino acids.

Only a few counts were recorded for this clonotype. The chain couples TRBV4-3 to TRBJ2-3; 13 nucleotides agree with TRBD2. J was trimmed by 3 bases and V by 3 bases; bases with no gene match: 0. Germline CDR1 and CDR2: LGHNA and YSLEER. This CDR3 contains 15 residues. Here the CDR3 reads CASSQTSGGTDTQYF. CDR3 coding DNA: TGCGCCAGCAGCCAGACTAGCGGGGGGACAGATACGCAGTATTTT.

The chain couples TRBV3-1 to TRBJ1-1; unclear D gene. The CDR3 has 15 residues. V was clipped by 3 bases and J by 7 bases, with 18 bases between them. In germline, CDR1 is LGHDT, CDR2 YNNKEL (reference sequence). CDR3 amino acids: CASSHSDPGSGEAFF. As DNA, the CDR3 is TGTGCCAGCAGCCATTCAGATCCCGGTTCGGGTGAAGCTTTCTTT.

The V and J genes are TRBV7-8 and TRBJ2-7; D is ambiguous. CDR3 size: 16 residues. Germline values: CDR1 SGHVS, CDR2 FQNEAQ. Trimming took 3 bases from V and 2 from J, leaving 17 bases between them. CDR3 coding DNA: TGTGCCAGCAGCTTTGACCTCTCGGCGCACGCCTACGAGCAGTACTTC. Encoded protein: CASSFDLSAHAYEQYF.

The genes are TRBV11-3 and TRBJ2-5, with D perhaps TRBD1 (5 bases). Germline V gene data show CDR1 as SGHNT and CDR2 as YENEEA. This CDR3 spans 15 amino acids. V was pared by 4 bases and J by 5 bases, with 17 bases between. The CDR3 sequence: CASSSDNLRSETQYF. The CDR3 region has the DNA TGTGCCAGCAGCTCGGACAACCTACGGTCGGAGACCCAGTACTTC.

The V and J genes are TRBV18 and TRBJ1-2; D might be TRBD1 (6 bases). Looked up from germline, CDR1 is KGHSH and CDR2 is LQKENI. V lost 4 bases, J lost 4 bases, and 7 bases lay in between. The CDR3 runs 12 residues. The CDR3 sequence is CASSRGAYGYTF. The CDR3 DNA reads TGTGCCAGCTCACGGGGGGCCTATGGCTACACCTTC.

In DNA, the CDR3 is TGTGCCAGCTCACCTACAGGGACCGGGGAGCTGTTTTTT. It encodes CASSPTGTGELFF. The chain joins TRBV18 to TRBJ2-2; the D gene is possibly TRBD1 (6 bases). The CDR3 sequence is 13 residues long. Trimming cost V 3 bases and J 5 bases, with 7 bases left between them. The V gene's germline CDR1 is KGHSH and CDR2 LQKENI.

The chain links TRBV4-2 to TRBJ2-7, with a weak D call TRBD1 (5 bases). Germline CDR1 is LGHNA and CDR2 is YNFKEQ. The CDR3 runs to 16 residues. Trimming cost V 0 bases and J 2 bases, with 14 bases left between them. CDR3 sequence: CASSQDPGHLTYEQYF. The CDR3 DNA sequence: TGTGCCAGCAGCCAAGATCCCGGACACCTCACCTACGAGCAGTACTTC.

This chain links TRBV20-1 with TRBJ1-1; D remains ambiguous. The germline V gene has CDR1 DFQATT and CDR2 SNEGSKA (reference sequence). CDR3 length equals 11 residues. CDR3 sequence: CSLRADTEAFF. The DNA of the CDR3 is TGCAGCCTTCGAGCAGACACTGAAGCTTTCTTT.

DNA for the CDR3: TGTGCCAGCAGTGAACCGGGACGCGGAGAAAAACTGTTTTTT. The encoded protein is CASSEPGRGEKLFF. The chain recombines TRBV6-5 with TRBJ1-4; tentatively, D is TRBD1 (5 bases). In germline, CDR1 is MNHEY, CDR2 SVGAGI. This CDR3 has 14 residues. V shed 5 bases and J shed 8 bases, with 15 bases lying between them.

The chain has TRBV27 and TRBJ1-2; D not certain. V shed 3 bases and J shed 4 bases, with 9 bases lying between them. This CDR3 contains 13 residues. Germline-derived CDR1 and CDR2 are MNHEY and SMNVEV (reference sequence). CDR3 DNA sequence: TGTGCCAGCAGTTTTGGAGGGTTCTATGGCTACACCTTC. Translated, it gives CASSFGGFYGYTF.

V gene TRBV30 combines with J gene TRBJ1-1; maybe TRBD1 (5 bases). V was pared by 4 bases and J by 6 bases, with 15 bases between. The CDR3 consists of 13 residues. Germline V gene data show CDR1 as GTSNPN and CDR2 as SVGIG (reference sequence). The CDR3 nucleotides read TGTGCCTGGATGACAGTGGCTAGCGCTGAAGCTTTCTTT. It encodes CAWMTVASAEAFF.

J is TRBJ2-5 and V is TRBV7-9; 9 positions agree with TRBD2. Germline assignment: CDR1 SEHNR and CDR2 FQNEAQ (reference sequence). J gave up 4 bases and V 5 bases, and 8 bases lay outside the gene matches. The length of the CDR3 is 15 residues. In nucleotides, the CDR3 is TGTGCCAGCAGCCCCCGAGATAGCGGGGGAGAGACCCAGTACTTC. This encodes CASSPRDSGGETQYF.

This chain uses TRBV29-1 with TRBJ2-3; D gene unclear. The CDR3 is made up of 11 amino acids. In germline, CDR1 is SQVTM, CDR2 ANQGSEA. V was pared by 4 bases and J by 3 bases, with 5 bases between. The CDR3 sequence is CSVAVTDTQYF. The CDR3 DNA reads TGCAGCGTTGCGGTTACAGATACGCAGTATTTT.

The rearrangement joins TRBV5-4 to TRBJ2-3, with D possibly being TRBD1 or TRBD2 (5 bases each). Germline CDR1 SGHNT, CDR2 YYREEE (reference sequence). The V end was cut by 3 bases, the J end by 0 bases, with 11 bases between. CDR3 length: 15 residues. CDR3 protein: CASSWGTASTDTQYF. The CDR3 region has the DNA TGTGCCAGCAGCTGGGGGACGGCCAGCACAGATACGCAGTATTTT. Based on the CDR3 plus reference TRBV5-4 and TRBJ2-3, the full variable domain is ETGVTQSPTHLIKTRGQQVTLRCSSQSGHNTVSWYQQALGQGPQFIFQYYREEENGRGNFPPRFSGLQFPNYSSELNVNALELDDSALYLCASSWGTASTDTQYFGPGTRLTVL.

The rearrangement uses TRBV20-1 and TRBJ1-2; D is unclear. The CDR3 is 15 amino acids. Trimming pared 0 bases from V and 4 bases from J, leaving 15 bases between. Germline assignment: CDR1 DFQATT and CDR2 SNEGSKA (reference sequence). The CDR3 protein is CSARDRSVSVYGYTF. CDR3 DNA sequence: TGCAGTGCTAGAGACCGATCAGTGTCGGTCTATGGCTACACCTTC.

In its sample, this clonotype was seen once. The chain is built from TRBV5-1 and TRBJ2-7; D possibly corresponds to TRBD1 (6 bases). The germline V gene encodes CDR1 SGHRS and CDR2 YFSETQ. This CDR3 has 15 residues. V lost 4 bases, J lost 7 bases, and 21 bases lay in between. The DNA for the CDR3 is TGCGCCAGCAGCCCTCGCGGACAGTCAATGAGGGAGCAGTACTTC. Its protein product is CASSPRGQSMREQYF.

The chain is built from TRBV7-2 and TRBJ2-7, with 10 positions matching TRBD2. Per the germline V gene, CDR1 is SGHTA and CDR2 is FQGNSA. V lost 3 bases, J lost 0 bases, and 2 bases stayed unmatched. This CDR3 region has 15 residues. CDR3 residues: CASSLTSGFSYEQYF. DNA of the CDR3: TGTGCCAGCAGCTTGACTAGCGGGTTCTCCTACGAGCAGTACTTC.

The chain carries TRBV7-2 and TRBJ2-4, with 8 bases that match TRBD2. The CDR3 length is 15 residues. With V trimmed by 2 bases and J by 9 bases, 9 bases remained unmatched. CDR1 and CDR2 (germline): SGHTA, FQGNSA. CDR3 DNA sequence: TGTGCCAGCAGCTTAACTAGCGGAGGGGTTGGCATTCAGTACTTC. The encoded protein is CASSLTSGGVGIQYF.